This record looks at one T cell receptor (beta chain) sequence and its context. Its antigen specificity is not known. No much larger clone is present one base from it, and per-base qualities are unavailable. This sample stems from a study of blood T cell repertoires in COVID-19 (TCRdb year 2020). About the full investigation: Samples covering the acute and convalescent phases of COVID-19 were provided by collaborators in the United States, Italy and Spain. The prospective study material was composed of cDNA or gDNA derived from T cells, B-cell-depleted T cells, or PBMCs. Samples were obtained from the ongoing ImmuneRACE study (first 160 participants) and from 1,254 subjects provided by 6 global collaborators. Subjects who had been exposed to COVID-19, were actively infected with it, or had recovered from it provided the deeply sampled blood TCRbeta repertoires that made up the dataset. The repertoires were released in a freely available public database meant as a resource for research on the immune response to SARS-CoV-2. Where available, HLA class I and class II types were obtained from metadata supplied by the sample provider rather than from assay-based typing. A de-identified subject ID, COVID-19 status, age in years and sex were almost always included in the sample metadata.

The immunoSEQ Assay, a bias-controlled multiplex PCR, was used to amplify TCRbeta CDR3 regions from genomic DNA. Per the source publication's procedure: The number of nucleated cells in each sample was estimated from the amplification of reference gene primers within the assay. To quantify the absolute abundance of each unique TCRbeta CDR3 rearrangement, sequence reads were collapsed and filtered. For each sample, productive Simpson clonality was calculated as the square root of Simpson's diversity index over productive rearrangements. What TCRdb holds here is the immuneACCESS table cut down to in-frame rearrangements. Part of the clones is not present; checked against another copy, under half of the missing clones reflect an unresolved V gene, and the others are unexplained. V, J and clone size are those of that table, while D and trimming were read from the DNA. The sample yields a few hundred thousand clones; approximately 85% were counted once. The biggest ten clones account for roughly 2.2% of the sample.

Participants in the prospective study were enrolled through a virtual design, were aged 18 to 89 years, and lived in 24 United States geographic areas. To assign participants to cohorts, the prospective study relied on clinical history that participants themselves reported in a screening survey and a study questionnaire. Recovered participants in ImmuneRACE Cohort 3 were defined as having two consecutive negative NP/OP PCR tests, clearance from a healthcare professional, or resolution of symptoms. Each participant in the prospective study had whole blood, serum and a nasopharyngeal or oropharyngeal swab collected by mobile phlebotomists. Participants in the prospective study had the option to provide additional blood draws and questionnaires over a roughly 2-month period. Before DNA extraction, blood samples from the prospective study were shipped at room temperature or frozen. Points the paper makes about the study in general: The amount of clinical and demographic metadata varied by source and participant and was provided uncurated.

The CDR3, from cysteine to phenylalanine, totals 16 residues. Only the CDR3 DNA is retained, 48 bases long and in frame from the first base. CDR1 and CDR2 are drawn from the germline V gene: SGHRS, YFSETQ. At the junction V is shortened by 0 bases and J by 3 bases; bases outside the gene matches: 6. The TCR comes from a man between 25 and 39 years old who had recovered from COVID-19. Sequencing input: PBMCs or T cells enriched from blood (not recorded which). The V and J segments used are TRBV5-1 and TRBJ1-5; 7 nucleotides in the junction match TRBD1. The nucleotide sequence reads as follows: TGCGCCAGCAGCTTGGGGGACAGCCCGGTCAATCAGCCCCAGCATTTT. Translated, this gives CASSLGDSPVNQPQHF.